The 9 T cell receptor beta chains reported below all come from one sample, sequenced in a study of cytomegalovirus exposure and HLA in healthy donors. It was with 60 Vbeta and 13 Jbeta primers that the PCR ran. TCRdb's table, derived via immunoSEQ multiplex PCR, lists solely in-frame clones and lacks some. The top ten hold 1.2% of the sample, which has around 190,000 clones, roughly 84% seen once. Sequencing input: PBMCs. Source of these receptors: a girl aged 2 to 10 in good health and CMV-seropositive.

The chain combines TRBV2 with TRBJ2-1; D is perhaps TRBD1 (6 bases). CDR1 SNHLY and CDR2 FYNNEI come from the germline V gene. The V gene lost 6 bases and the J gene lost 10 bases, with 22 bases spanning the gap. The CDR3 sequence is 15 residues long. The CDR3 is CASSLSRGHRGEQFF. In DNA, the CDR3 is TGTGCCAGCAGCCTCTCCAGGGGACACCGGGGCGAGCAGTTCTTC.

This rearrangement joins TRBV9 to TRBJ2-4; 9 nucleotides agree with TRBD1. CDR1 is SGDLS, CDR2 YYNGEE, per germline. J lost 0 bases, V lost 4 bases, and 14 bases had no gene match. The CDR3 is 19 residues long. The CDR3 DNA follows: TGTGCCAGCAGCCCCAGTGGGACAGGGTCCCTTTCAGCCAAAAACATTCAGTACTTC. Its translation is CASSPSGTGSLSAKNIQYF.

The genes are TRBV7-6 and TRBJ1-1, with D possibly matching TRBD1 (6 bases). Per germline, CDR1 SGHVS and CDR2 FNYEAQ. V lost 8 bases and J 1 base, leaving 11 bases between the germline ends. The length of the CDR3 is 13 residues. CDR3 residues: CASQGISNTEAFF. DNA of the CDR3: TGTGCCAGCCAGGGGATCTCGAACACTGAAGCTTTCTTT.

This chain uses TRBV10-3 with TRBJ2-7; D perhaps matches TRBD2 (7 bases). The CDR3 extends over 16 amino acids. The germline V gene encodes CDR1 ENHRY and CDR2 SYGVKD. The V end lost 6 bases, the J end lost 2 bases, and 20 bases lay between the germline ends. This CDR3 is CAISPVGGRGAYEQYF. CDR3 nucleotide sequence: TGTGCCATCAGCCCCGTAGGGGGGAGGGGGGCCTACGAGCAGTACTTC.

This rearrangement joins TRBV6-1 to TRBJ2-1, with a possible D match to TRBD2 (5 bases). The V gene's germline CDR1 is MNHNS and CDR2 SASEGT. The CDR3 runs to 15 residues. V lost 5 bases to trimming and J lost 1 base, with 12 bases between them. The DNA of the CDR3 is TGTGCCAGCAGTAGGGAGTCCAGGTCCTACAATGAGCAGTTCTTC. Translating it yields CASSRESRSYNEQFF.

The CDR3 loop is CASGAGGYNEQFF. In nucleotides, the CDR3 is TGTGCCAGCGGTGCGGGGGGTTACAATGAGCAGTTCTTC. This rearrangement joins TRBV7-9 to TRBJ2-1; 8 bases match TRBD2. Germline V lookup: CDR1 SEHNR, CDR2 FQNEAQ (reference sequence). CDR3 length: 13 amino acids. The ends lost 8 bases at V and 4 bases at J; junction bases unmatched: 4. The complete variable domain, with remaining parts taken from reference TRBV7-9 and TRBJ2-1, reads DTGVSQNPRHKITKRGQNVTFRCDPISEHNRLYWYRQTLGQGPEFLTYFQNEAQLEKSRLLSDRFSAERPKGSFSTLEIQRTEQGDSAMYLCASGAGGYNEQFFGPGTRLTVL.

The chain is built from TRBV5-1 and TRBJ2-7, with 10 bases fitting TRBD2. Germline-derived CDR1 and CDR2 are SGHRS and YFSETQ. Unmatched junction bases numbered 6, after V lost 0 bases and J lost 6 bases. The CDR3 runs to 15 residues. The CDR3 is CASSLAAGGTTEQYF. CDR3 coding DNA: TGCGCCAGCAGCTTGGCAGCGGGGGGGACGACCGAGCAGTACTTC.

This clone turned up a few times. This chain uses TRBV5-4 with TRBJ2-7; TRBD1 agrees at 8 bases. The CDR3 contains 14 residues. V lost 0 bases, J lost 5 bases, and 4 bases stayed unmatched. Germline CDR1 SGHNT, CDR2 YYREEE (reference sequence). CDR3 in amino acids: CASSLGTGIHEQYF. Written as DNA, the CDR3 is TGTGCCAGCAGCTTGGGGACAGGGATCCACGAGCAGTACTTC.

The rearrangement links TRBV6-6 to TRBJ1-5, with no clear D. Germline V gene data show CDR1 as MNHNY and CDR2 as SVGAGI (reference sequence). V lost 4 bases, J lost 5 bases, and 12 bases lay in between. CDR3 length: 14 residues. CDR3 coding DNA: TGTGCCAGCAGTTTACTTATCACCGATCAGCCCCAGCATTTT. Translation: CASSLLITDQPQHF.